The entry below describes one T cell receptor (beta chain). Other DNA sequences from this sample encode an identical CDR3 as well. The sample comes from a study of cytomegalovirus exposure and HLA in healthy donors. The overall study: Ancestry clustering placed around 80% of approximately 370 genotyped donors in the Caucasian-associated cluster.

V gave up 5 bases and J gave up 4 bases, with 13 bases separating them. Germline CDR1 MNHEY, CDR2 SVGAGI. The CDR3 covers 14 residues. It was with 60 Vbeta and 13 Jbeta primers that the PCR ran. Only in-frame clones appear in the TCRdb table, and some are missing; sequencing was by immunoSEQ multiplex PCR. The sample holds roughly 120,000 clones, around a tenth seen once. Sequenced material: PBMCs. This rearrangement joins TRBV6-5 to TRBJ2-3; D is possibly TRBD1 (8 bases). The clonotype comes from a man aged 25 to 40 in good health and CMV-seronegative. This chain's CDR3 is CASSDTGGADTQYF. The CDR3 DNA reads TGTGCCAGCAGTGACACAGGGGGGGCAGATACGCAGTATTTT.